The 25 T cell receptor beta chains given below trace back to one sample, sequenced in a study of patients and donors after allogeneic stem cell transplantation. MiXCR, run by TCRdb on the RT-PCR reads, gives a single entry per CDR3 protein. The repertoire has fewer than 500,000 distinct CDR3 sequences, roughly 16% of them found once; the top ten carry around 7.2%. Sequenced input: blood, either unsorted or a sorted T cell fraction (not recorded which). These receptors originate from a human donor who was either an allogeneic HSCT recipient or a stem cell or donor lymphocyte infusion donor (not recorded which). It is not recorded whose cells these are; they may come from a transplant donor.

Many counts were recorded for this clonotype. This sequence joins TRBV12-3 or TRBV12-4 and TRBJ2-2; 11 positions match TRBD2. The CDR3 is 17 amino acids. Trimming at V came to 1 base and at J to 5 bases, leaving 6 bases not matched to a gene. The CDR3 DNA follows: TGTGCCAGCAGTTTAGTGCTAGCGGGGGGACAAACCGGGGAGCTGTTTTTT. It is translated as CASSLVLAGGQTGELFF.

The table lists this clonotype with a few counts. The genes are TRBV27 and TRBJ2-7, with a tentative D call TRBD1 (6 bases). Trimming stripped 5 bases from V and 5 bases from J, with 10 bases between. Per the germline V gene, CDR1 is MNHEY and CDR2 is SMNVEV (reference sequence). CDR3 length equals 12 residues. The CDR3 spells CASSSRGHEQYF. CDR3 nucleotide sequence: TGTGCCAGCAGTAGCAGGGGCCACGAGCAGTACTTC.

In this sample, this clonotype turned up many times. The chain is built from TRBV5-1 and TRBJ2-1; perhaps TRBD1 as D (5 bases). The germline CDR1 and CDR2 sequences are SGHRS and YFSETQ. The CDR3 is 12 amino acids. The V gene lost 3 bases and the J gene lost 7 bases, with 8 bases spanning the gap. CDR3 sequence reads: CASSSQGNEQFF. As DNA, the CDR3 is TGCGCCAGCAGCTCTCAGGGAAATGAGCAGTTCTTC.

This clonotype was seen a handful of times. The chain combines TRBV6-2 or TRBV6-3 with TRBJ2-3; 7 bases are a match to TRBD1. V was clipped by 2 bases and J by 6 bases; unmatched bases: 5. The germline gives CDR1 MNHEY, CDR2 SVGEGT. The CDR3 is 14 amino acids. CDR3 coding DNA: TGTGCCAGCAGTTACGAGGACAGGCGGGATACGCAGTATTTT. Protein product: CASSYEDRRDTQYF.

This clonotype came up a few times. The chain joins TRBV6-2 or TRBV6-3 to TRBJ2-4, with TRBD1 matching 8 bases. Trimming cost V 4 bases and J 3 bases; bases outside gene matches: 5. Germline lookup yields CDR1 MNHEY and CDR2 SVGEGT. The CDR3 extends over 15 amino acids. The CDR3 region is CASSSSGGVKNIQYF. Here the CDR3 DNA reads TGTGCCAGCAGTTCATCAGGGGGCGTCAAAAACATTCAGTACTTC.

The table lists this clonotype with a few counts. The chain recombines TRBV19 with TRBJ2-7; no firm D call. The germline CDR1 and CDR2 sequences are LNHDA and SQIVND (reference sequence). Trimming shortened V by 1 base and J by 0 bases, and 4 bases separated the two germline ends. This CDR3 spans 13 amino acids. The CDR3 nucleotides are TGTGCCAGTAGTATAGCAGTCTCCTACGAGCAGTACTTC. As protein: CASSIAVSYEQYF. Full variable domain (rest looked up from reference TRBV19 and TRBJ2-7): DGGITQSPKYLFRKEGQNVTLSCEQNLNHDAMYWYRQDPGQGLRLIYYSQIVNDFQKGDIAEGYSVSREKKESFPLTVTSAQKNPTAFYLCASSIAVSYEQYFGPGTRLTVT.

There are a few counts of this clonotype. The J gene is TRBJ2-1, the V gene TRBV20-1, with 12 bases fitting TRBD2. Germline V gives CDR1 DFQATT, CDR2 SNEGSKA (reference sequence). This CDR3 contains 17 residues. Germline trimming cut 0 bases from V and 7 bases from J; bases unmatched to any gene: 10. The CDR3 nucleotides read TGCAGTGCTAGAGATCCTAGGGCTAGCGGGAGGGGGAATGAGCAGTTCTTC. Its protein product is CSARDPRASGRGNEQFF.

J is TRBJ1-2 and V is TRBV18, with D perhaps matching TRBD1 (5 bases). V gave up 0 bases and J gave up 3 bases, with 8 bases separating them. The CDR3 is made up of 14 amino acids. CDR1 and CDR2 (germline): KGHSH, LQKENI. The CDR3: CASSPPTVYYGYTF. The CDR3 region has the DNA TGTGCCAGCTCACCACCGACAGTATACTATGGCTACACCTTC.

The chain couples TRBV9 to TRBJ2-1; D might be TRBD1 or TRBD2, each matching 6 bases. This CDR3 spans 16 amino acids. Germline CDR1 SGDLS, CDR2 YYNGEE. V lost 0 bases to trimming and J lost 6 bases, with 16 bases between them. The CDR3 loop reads CASSVGWGARGNEQFF. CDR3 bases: TGTGCCAGCAGCGTAGGATGGGGGGCCCGGGGCAATGAGCAGTTCTTC.

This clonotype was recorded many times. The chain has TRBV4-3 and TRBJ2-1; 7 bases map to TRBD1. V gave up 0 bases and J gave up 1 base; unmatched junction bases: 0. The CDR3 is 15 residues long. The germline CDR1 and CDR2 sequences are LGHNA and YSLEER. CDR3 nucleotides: TGCGCCAGCAGCCAAGACAGGGGGTCCTACAATGAGCAGTTCTTC. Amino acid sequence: CASSQDRGSYNEQFF.

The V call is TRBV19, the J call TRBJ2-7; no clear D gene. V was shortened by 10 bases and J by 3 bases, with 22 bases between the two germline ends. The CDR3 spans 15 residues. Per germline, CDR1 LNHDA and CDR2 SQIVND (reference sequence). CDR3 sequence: CATQPTRRINYEQYF. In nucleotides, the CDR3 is TGTGCCACCCAACCTACCCGACGGATAAACTACGAGCAGTACTTC.

CDR3 sequence: CAVLPGQTREQYF. Here the CDR3 DNA reads TGTGCCGTACTACCGGGACAGACCCGAGAGCAGTACTTC. The V call is TRBV10-3, the J call TRBJ2-7; 7 positions agree with TRBD1. Germline V gene lookup returns CDR1 ENHRY and CDR2 SYGVKD. Losses at the gene ends were 11 bases for V and 7 bases for J; bases not matched to a gene: 14. The CDR3 covers 13 residues.

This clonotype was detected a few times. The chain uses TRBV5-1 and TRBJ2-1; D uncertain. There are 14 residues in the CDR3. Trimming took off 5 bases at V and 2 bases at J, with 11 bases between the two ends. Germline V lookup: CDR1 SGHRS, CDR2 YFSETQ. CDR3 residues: CASSSGDPYNEQFF. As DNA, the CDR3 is TGCGCCAGCAGTTCTGGGGATCCCTACAATGAGCAGTTCTTC.

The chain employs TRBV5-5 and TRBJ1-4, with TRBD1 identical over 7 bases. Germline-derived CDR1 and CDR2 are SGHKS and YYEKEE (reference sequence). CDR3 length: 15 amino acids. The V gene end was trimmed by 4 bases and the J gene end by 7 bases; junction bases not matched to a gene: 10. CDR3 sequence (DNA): TGTGCCAGCAGCGATGAACAGGGGCAGGGTGAAAAACTGTTTTTT. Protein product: CASSDEQGQGEKLFF. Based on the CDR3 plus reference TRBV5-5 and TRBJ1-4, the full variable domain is DAGVTQSPTHLIKTRGQQVTLRCSPISGHKSVSWYQQVLGQGPQFIFQYYEKEERGRGNFPDRFSARQFPNYSSELNVNALLLGDSALYLCASSDEQGQGEKLFFGSGTQLSVL.

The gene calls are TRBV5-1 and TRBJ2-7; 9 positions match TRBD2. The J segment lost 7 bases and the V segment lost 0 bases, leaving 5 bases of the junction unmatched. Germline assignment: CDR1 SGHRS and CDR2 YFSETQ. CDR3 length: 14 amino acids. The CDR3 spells CASSLASGVGEQYF. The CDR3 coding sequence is TGCGCCAGCAGCTTGGCTAGCGGGGTGGGGGAGCAGTACTTC.

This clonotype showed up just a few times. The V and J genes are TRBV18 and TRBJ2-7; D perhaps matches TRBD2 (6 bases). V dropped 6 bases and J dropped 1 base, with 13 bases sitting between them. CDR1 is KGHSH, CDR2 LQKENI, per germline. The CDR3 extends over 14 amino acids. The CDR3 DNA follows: TGTGCCAGCTCGCAATCCGGGACTTCCTACGAGCAGTACTTC. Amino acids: CASSQSGTSYEQYF.

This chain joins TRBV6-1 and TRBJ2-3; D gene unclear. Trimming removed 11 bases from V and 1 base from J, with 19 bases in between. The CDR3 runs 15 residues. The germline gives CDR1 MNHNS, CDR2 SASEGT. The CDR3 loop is CAPKEPSRGTDTQYF. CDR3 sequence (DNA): TGTGCCCCTAAGGAACCTTCCCGGGGCACAGATACGCAGTATTTT.

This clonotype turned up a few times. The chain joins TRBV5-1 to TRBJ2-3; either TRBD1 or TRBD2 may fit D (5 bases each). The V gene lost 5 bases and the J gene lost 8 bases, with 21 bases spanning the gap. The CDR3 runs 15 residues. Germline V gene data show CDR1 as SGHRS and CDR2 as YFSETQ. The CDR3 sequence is CASSFRDGTSRTQYF. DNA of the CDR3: TGCGCCAGCAGTTTCCGGGACGGGACCTCTCGTACGCAGTATTTT.

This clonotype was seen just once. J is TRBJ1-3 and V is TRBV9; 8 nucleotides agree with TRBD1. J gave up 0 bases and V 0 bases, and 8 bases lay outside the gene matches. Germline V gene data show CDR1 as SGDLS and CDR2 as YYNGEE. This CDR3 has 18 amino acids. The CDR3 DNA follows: TGTGCCAGCAGCGTAGGGGACGGGACAGGTACCTCTGGAAACACCATATATTTT. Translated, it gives CASSVGDGTGTSGNTIYF. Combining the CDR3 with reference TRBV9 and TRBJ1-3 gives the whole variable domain DSGVTQTPKHLITATGQRVTLRCSPRSGDLSVYWYQQSLDQGLQFLIQYYNGEERAKGNILERFSAQQFPDLHSELNLSSLELGDSALYFCASSVGDGTGTSGNTIYFGEGSWLTVV.

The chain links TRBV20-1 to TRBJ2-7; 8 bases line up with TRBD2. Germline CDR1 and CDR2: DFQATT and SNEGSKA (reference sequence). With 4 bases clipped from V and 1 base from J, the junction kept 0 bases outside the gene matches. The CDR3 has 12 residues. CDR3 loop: CSATGGSYEQYF. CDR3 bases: TGCAGTGCTACGGGAGGGTCCTACGAGCAGTACTTC.

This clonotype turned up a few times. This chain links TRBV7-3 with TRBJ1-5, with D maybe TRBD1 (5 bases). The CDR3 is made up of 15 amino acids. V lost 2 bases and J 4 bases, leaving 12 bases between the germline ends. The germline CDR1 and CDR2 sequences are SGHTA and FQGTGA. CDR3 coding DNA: TGTGCCAGCAGCTTAGATCGCCAGGGTAATCAGCCCCAGCATTTT. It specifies CASSLDRQGNQPQHF.

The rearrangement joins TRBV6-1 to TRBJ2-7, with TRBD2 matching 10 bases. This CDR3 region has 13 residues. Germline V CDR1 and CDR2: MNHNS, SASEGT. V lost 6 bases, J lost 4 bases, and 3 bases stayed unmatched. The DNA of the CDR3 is TGTGCCAGCAGAGGACTAGCGGTTTACGAGCAGTACTTC. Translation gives CASRGLAVYEQYF.

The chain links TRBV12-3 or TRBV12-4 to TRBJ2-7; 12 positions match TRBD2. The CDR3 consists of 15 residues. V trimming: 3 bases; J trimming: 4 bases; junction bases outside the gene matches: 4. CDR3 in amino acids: CASSFGTSGLYEQYF. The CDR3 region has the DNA TGTGCCAGCAGTTTTGGGACTAGCGGGCTTTACGAGCAGTACTTC.

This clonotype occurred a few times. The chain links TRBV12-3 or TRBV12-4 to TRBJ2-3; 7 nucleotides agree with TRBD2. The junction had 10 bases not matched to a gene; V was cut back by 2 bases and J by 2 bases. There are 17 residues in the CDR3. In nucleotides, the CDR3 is TGTGCCAGCAGTTTAATCGCTAGCGGATCTTCCACAGATACGCAGTATTTT. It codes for CASSLIASGSSTDTQYF.

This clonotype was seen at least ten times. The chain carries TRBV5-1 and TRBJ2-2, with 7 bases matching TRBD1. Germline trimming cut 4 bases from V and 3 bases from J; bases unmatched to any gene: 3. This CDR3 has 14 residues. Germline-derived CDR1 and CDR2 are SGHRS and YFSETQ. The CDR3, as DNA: TGCGCCAGCAGCCCGGGACAGTACACCGGGGAGCTGTTTTTT. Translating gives CASSPGQYTGELFF.